What follows are 14 T cell receptor beta chains derived from one specimen sequenced in a study of cytomegalovirus exposure and HLA in healthy donors. Primers included in the PCR were 60 Vbeta and 13 Jbeta primers. Only in-frame clones appear in the TCRdb table, and some are missing; sequencing was by immunoSEQ multiplex PCR. Among roughly 100,000 clones listed, over 65% were seen once. Sequenced input: PBMCs. The origin of the receptors is a middle-aged man in good health and CMV-seropositive.

The table lists this clone with a few counts. The chain recombines TRBV9 with TRBJ1-2; D is possibly TRBD1 (5 bases). CDR3 length: 14 amino acids. The V end was cut by 0 bases, the J end by 4 bases, with 10 bases between. Germline loops: CDR1 SGDLS, CDR2 YYNGEE. The CDR3 spells CASSVGRGVYGYTF. The CDR3 DNA follows: TGTGCCAGCAGCGTAGGCCGGGGGGTCTATGGCTACACCTTC.

The chain is built from TRBV5-1 and TRBJ2-1; 11 nucleotides align to TRBD2. Trimming took 2 bases from V and 7 from J; bases not matched to a gene: 5. CDR3 size: 15 residues. Germline V gives CDR1 SGHRS, CDR2 YFSETQ. The CDR3 loop reads CASSFKLAGGNEQFF. The CDR3, as DNA: TGCGCCAGCAGCTTTAAGCTAGCGGGGGGTAATGAGCAGTTCTTC.

J is TRBJ2-1 and V is TRBV7-3, with 10 bases matching TRBD2. Trimming took 1 base from V and 6 from J; bases not matched to a gene: 6. CDR1 SGHTA and CDR2 FQGTGA come from the germline V gene. The CDR3 spans 16 residues. CDR3 loop: CASSLRAGGPVNEQFF. The CDR3 coding sequence is TGTGCCAGCAGCTTAAGAGCGGGAGGGCCCGTCAATGAGCAGTTCTTC.

The chain employs TRBV20-1 and TRBJ2-7, with TRBD2 matching over 7 bases. V trimming: 5 bases; J trimming: 6 bases; junction bases outside the gene matches: 1. CDR1 DFQATT and CDR2 SNEGSKA come from the germline V gene (reference sequence). The CDR3 loop spans 10 amino acids. DNA of the CDR3: TGCAGTGCTGGGGGGGGCGAGCAGTACTTC. Amino acid sequence: CSAGGGEQYF.

The J gene is TRBJ2-1, the V gene TRBV7-6, with 8 bases that match TRBD2. The trim removed 5 bases at V and 10 bases at J, leaving 16 bases unmatched. This CDR3 has 16 residues. Germline CDR1 SGHVS, CDR2 FNYEAQ. For the CDR3, the DNA is TGTGCCAGCAGCCTCCAGGGAGGCGGGGGGCCACGGGAGCAGTTCTTC. Its translation: CASSLQGGGGPREQFF.

The chain links TRBV18 to TRBJ1-5; D is uncertain. The CDR3 has 16 residues. Germline values: CDR1 KGHSH, CDR2 LQKENI. Trimming pared 3 bases from V and 0 bases from J, leaving 12 bases between. CDR3: CASSPTSGNSNQPQHF. The CDR3 DNA reads TGTGCCAGCTCACCCACTTCAGGTAATAGCAATCAGCCCCAGCATTTT.

The chain uses TRBV5-4 and TRBJ2-5, with 12 bases lining up with TRBD1. V gave up 4 bases and J gave up 9 bases; unmatched junction bases: 13. Germline V lookup: CDR1 SGHNT, CDR2 YYREEE (reference sequence). This CDR3 has 16 residues. The CDR3 sequence is CASSPGVGTGGEAQYF. The DNA for the CDR3 is TGTGCCAGCAGCCCCGGGGTGGGGACAGGGGGCGAGGCCCAGTACTTC.

The J gene is TRBJ2-1, the V gene TRBV21-1; TRBD2 was called by the table and not checked on the DNA. TRBV21-1 is given as a pseudogene. The CDR3 runs 11 residues. CDR3 sequence: CASSKGEGQFF. CDR3 in DNA: TGTGCCAGCAGCAAAGGAGAGGGGCAGTTCTTC.

The V and J genes are TRBV19 and TRBJ1-1; 8 bases align to TRBD1. Unmatched junction bases numbered 11, after V lost 7 bases and J lost 4 bases. The CDR3 covers 15 residues. The germline V gene has CDR1 LNHDA and CDR2 SQIVND (reference sequence). The CDR3 nucleotides are TGTGCCAGTAATCCCAGGGGGCTATGGGGCACTGAAGCTTTCTTT. Translation gives CASNPRGLWGTEAFF.

The DNA for the CDR3 is TGTGCCAGCAGCTCTGGTGGGGCAGCGACCAAAAACATTCAGTACTTC. Protein: CASSSGGAATKNIQYF. V and J are TRBV5-4 and TRBJ2-4, with D maybe TRBD1 (5 bases). This CDR3 is 16 amino acids long. In germline, CDR1 is SGHNT, CDR2 YYREEE (reference sequence). V lost 3 bases, J lost 2 bases, and 15 bases lay in between.

This CDR3 is CASSRNGMADKTEAFF. CDR3 DNA sequence: TGCGCCAGCAGCCGGAATGGAATGGCTGACAAAACTGAAGCTTTCTTT. The chain has TRBV5-1 and TRBJ1-1; D gene unclear. The germline gives CDR1 SGHRS, CDR2 YFSETQ. The CDR3 extends over 16 amino acids. Trimming stripped 4 bases from V and 5 bases from J, with 21 bases between. The full variable domain, completed using reference TRBV5-1 and TRBJ1-1, is KAGVTQTPRYLIKTRGQQVTLSCSPISGHRSVSWYQQTPGQGLQFLFEYFSETQRNKGNFPGRFSGRQFSNSRSEMNVSTLELGDSALYLCASSRNGMADKTEAFFGQGTRLTVV.

This chain uses TRBV18 with TRBJ2-7, with D possibly TRBD1 on 6 matching bases. The CDR3 loop spans 14 amino acids. Germline loops: CDR1 KGHSH, CDR2 LQKENI. V dropped 2 bases and J dropped 5 bases, with 13 bases sitting between them. CDR3 sequence (DNA): TGTGCCAGCTCACCAGCCGGGACAATTCACGAGCAGTACTTC. It translates to CASSPAGTIHEQYF.

V usage is TRBV30 and J usage is TRBJ1-4; D unresolved. This CDR3 region has 12 residues. Deletions cut 4 bases from V and 7 bases from J, with 10 bases between. Germline V gene sequence: CDR1 GTSNPN, CDR2 SVGIG (reference sequence). The CDR3 loop reads CAWNLDGEKLFF. The CDR3 DNA reads TGTGCCTGGAATCTAGACGGTGAAAAACTGTTTTTT.

The CDR3 bases are TGTGCCAGCAGTTACTCGAACCTATTCACTGAAGCTTTCTTT. This translates into CASSYSNLFTEAFF. This chain connects TRBV6-5 to TRBJ1-1, with D unclear. CDR3 length: 14 residues. Trimming shortened V by 0 bases and J by 4 bases, and 9 bases separated the two germline ends. The germline gives CDR1 MNHEY, CDR2 SVGAGI.